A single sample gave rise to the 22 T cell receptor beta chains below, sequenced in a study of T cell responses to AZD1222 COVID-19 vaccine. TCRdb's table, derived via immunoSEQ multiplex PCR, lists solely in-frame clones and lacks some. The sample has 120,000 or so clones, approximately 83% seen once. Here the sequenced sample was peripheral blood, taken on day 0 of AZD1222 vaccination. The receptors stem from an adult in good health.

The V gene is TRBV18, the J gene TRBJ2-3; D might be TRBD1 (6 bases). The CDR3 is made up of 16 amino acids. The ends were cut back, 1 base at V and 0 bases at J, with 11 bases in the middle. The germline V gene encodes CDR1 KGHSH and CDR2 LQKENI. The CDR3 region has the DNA TGTGCCAGCTCACCACTGGGGGCGACTAGCACAGATACGCAGTATTTT. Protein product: CASSPLGATSTDTQYF. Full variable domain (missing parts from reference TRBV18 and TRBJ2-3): NAGVMQNPRHLVRRRGQEARLRCSPMKGHSHVYWYRQLPEEGLKFMVYLQKENIIDESGMPKERFSAEFPKEGPSILRIQQVVRGDSAAYFCASSPLGATSTDTQYFGPGTRLTVL.

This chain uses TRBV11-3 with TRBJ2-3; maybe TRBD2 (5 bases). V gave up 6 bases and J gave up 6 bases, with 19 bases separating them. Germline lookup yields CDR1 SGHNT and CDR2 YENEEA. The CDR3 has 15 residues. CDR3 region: CASSSRTQGRDTQYF. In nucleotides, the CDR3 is TGTGCCAGCAGTTCTCGGACTCAAGGCAGGGATACGCAGTATTTT.

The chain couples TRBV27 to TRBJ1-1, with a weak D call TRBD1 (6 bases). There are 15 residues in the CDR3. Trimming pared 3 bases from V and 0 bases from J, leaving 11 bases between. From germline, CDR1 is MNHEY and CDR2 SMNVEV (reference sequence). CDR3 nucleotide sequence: TGTGCCAGCAGTTTGGGGGCGGGGATGAACACTGAAGCTTTCTTT. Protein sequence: CASSLGAGMNTEAFF.

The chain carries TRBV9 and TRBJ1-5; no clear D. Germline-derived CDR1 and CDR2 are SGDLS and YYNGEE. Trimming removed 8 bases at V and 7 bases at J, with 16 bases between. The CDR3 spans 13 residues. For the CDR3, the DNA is TGTGCCAGTTCCGGTTTTGACGGACAGCCCCAGCATTTT. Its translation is CASSGFDGQPQHF.

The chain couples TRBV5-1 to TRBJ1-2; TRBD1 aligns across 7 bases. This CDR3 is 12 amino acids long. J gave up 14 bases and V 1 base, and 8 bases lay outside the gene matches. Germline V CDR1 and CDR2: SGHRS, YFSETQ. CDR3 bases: TGCGCCAGCAGCTTGCGGCAGGGGGTTGAGACCTTC. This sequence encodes CASSLRQGVETF. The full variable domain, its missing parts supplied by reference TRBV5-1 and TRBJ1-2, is KAGVTQTPRYLIKTRGQQVTLSCSPISGHRSVSWYQQTPGQGLQFLFEYFSETQRNKGNFPGRFSGRQFSNSRSEMNVSTLELGDSALYLCASSLRQGVETFGSGTRLTVV.

CDR3 sequence reads: CAWSFGHSYEQYF. CDR3 DNA sequence: TGTGCCTGGAGCTTTGGACATTCCTACGAGCAGTACTTC. The rearrangement uses TRBV30 and TRBJ2-7; D is perhaps TRBD1 (5 bases). The CDR3 is made up of 13 amino acids. The germline V gene has CDR1 GTSNPN and CDR2 SVGIG (reference sequence). V was shortened by 3 bases and J by 1 base, with 10 bases between the two germline ends.

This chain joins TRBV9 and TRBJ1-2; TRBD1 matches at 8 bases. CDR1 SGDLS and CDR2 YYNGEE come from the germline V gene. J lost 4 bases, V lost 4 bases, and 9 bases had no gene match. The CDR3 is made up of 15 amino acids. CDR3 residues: CASSSRQGQGYGYTF. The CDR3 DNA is TGTGCCAGCAGCTCCCGACAGGGGCAAGGCTATGGCTACACCTTC.

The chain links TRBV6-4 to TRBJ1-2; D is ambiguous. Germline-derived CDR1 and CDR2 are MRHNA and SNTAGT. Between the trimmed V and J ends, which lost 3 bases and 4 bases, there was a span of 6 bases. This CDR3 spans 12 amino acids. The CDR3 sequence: CASSEAAYGYTF. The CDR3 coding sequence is TGTGCCAGCAGTGAGGCAGCCTATGGCTACACCTTC.

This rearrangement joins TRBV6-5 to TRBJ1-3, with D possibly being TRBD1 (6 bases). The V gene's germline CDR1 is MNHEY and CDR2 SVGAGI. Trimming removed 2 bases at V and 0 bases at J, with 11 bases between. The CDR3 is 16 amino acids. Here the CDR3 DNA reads TGTGCCAGCAGTTACCCTCAGGGGATCTCTGGAAACACCATATATTTT. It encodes CASSYPQGISGNTIYF.

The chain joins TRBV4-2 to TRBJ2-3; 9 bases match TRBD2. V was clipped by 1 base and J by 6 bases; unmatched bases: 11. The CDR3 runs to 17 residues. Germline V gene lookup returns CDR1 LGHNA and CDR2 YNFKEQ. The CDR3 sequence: CASSQAPTSGPRDTQYF. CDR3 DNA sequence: TGTGCCAGCAGCCAAGCCCCGACTAGCGGTCCTCGGGATACGCAGTATTTT.

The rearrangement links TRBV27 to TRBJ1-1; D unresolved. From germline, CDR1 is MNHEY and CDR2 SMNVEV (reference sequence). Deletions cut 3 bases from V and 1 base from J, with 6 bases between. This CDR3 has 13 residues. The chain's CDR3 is CASSFKPNTEAFF. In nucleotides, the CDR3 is TGTGCCAGCAGTTTCAAACCGAACACTGAAGCTTTCTTT.

Here the CDR3 reads CASSQDRIGQFF. CDR3 coding DNA: TGTGCCAGCAGCCAAGATCGAATAGGGCAGTTCTTC. The rearrangement links TRBV14 to TRBJ2-1; D not resolved. The CDR3 runs 12 residues. The V end lost 0 bases, the J end lost 12 bases, and 9 bases lay between the germline ends. Germline CDR1 reads SGHDN; CDR2 reads FVKESK.

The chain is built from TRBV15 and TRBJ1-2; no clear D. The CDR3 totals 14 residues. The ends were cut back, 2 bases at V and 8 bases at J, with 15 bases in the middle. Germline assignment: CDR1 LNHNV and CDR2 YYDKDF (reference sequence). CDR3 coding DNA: TGTGCCACCAGCAGATCCGACAAAACCGGGGGCTACACCTTC. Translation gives CATSRSDKTGGYTF.

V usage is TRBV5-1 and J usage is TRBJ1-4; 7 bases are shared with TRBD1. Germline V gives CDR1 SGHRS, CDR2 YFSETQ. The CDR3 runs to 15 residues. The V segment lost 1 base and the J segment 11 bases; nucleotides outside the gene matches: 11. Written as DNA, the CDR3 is TGCGCCAGCAGCTTGAGTACAGGGGACAGCGAGAAACTGTTTTTT. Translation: CASSLSTGDSEKLFF. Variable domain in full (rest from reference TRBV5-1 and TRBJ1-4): KAGVTQTPRYLIKTRGQQVTLSCSPISGHRSVSWYQQTPGQGLQFLFEYFSETQRNKGNFPGRFSGRQFSNSRSEMNVSTLELGDSALYLCASSLSTGDSEKLFFGSGTQLSVL.

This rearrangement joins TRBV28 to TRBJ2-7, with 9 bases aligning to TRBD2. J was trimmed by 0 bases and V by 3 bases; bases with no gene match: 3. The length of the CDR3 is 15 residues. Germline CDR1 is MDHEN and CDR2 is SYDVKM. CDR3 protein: CASSFFSGSSYEQYF. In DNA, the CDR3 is TGTGCCAGCAGTTTCTTTAGCGGGAGCTCCTACGAGCAGTACTTC. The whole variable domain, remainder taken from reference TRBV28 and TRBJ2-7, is DVKVTQSSRYLVKRTGEKVFLECVQDMDHENMFWYRQDPGLGLRLIYFSYDVKMKEKGDIPEGYSVSREKKERFSLILESASTNQTSMYLCASSFFSGSSYEQYFGPGTRLTVT.

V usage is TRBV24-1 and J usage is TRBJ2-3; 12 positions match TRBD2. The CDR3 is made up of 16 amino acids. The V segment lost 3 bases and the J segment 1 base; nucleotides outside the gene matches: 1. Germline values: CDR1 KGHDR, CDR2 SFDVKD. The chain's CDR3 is CATSDLAGGRTDTQYF. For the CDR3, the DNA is TGTGCCACCAGTGATCTAGCGGGGGGGCGCACAGATACGCAGTATTTT.

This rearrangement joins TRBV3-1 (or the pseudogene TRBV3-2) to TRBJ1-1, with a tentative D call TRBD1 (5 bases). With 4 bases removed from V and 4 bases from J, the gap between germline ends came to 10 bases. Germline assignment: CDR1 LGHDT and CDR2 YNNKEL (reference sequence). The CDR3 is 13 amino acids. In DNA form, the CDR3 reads TGTGCCAGCAGCCGCAGGGAAGGCACTGAAGCTTTCTTT. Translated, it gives CASSRREGTEAFF.

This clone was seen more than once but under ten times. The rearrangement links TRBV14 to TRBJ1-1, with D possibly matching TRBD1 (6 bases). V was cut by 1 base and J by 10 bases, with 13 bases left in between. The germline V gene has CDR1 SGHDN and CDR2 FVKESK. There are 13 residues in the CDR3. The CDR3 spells CASSQVRGPGAFF. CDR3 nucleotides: TGTGCCAGCAGCCAAGTCCGGGGGCCTGGAGCTTTCTTT.

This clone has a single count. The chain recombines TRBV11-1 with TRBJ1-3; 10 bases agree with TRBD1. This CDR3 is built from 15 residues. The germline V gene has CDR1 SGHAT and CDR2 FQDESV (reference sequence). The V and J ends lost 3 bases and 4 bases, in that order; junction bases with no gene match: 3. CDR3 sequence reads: CASSFDRGHGNTIYF. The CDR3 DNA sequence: TGTGCCAGCAGCTTCGACAGGGGGCACGGAAACACCATATATTTT. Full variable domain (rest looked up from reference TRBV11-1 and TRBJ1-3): EAEVAQSPRYKITEKSQAVAFWCDPISGHATLYWYRQILGQGPELLVQFQDESVVDDSQLPKDRFSAERLKGVDSTLKIQPAELGDSAMYLCASSFDRGHGNTIYFGEGSWLTVV.

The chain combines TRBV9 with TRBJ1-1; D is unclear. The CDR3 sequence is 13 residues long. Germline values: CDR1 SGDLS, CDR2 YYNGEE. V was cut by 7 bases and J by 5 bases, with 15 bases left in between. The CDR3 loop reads CASALEGKTEAFF. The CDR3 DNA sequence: TGTGCCAGCGCTTTGGAGGGCAAGACTGAAGCTTTCTTT.

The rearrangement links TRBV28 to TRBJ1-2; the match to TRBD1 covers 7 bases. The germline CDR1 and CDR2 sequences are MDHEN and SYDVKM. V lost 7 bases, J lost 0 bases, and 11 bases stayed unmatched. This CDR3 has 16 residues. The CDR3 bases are TGTGCCAGCAACTCGGGGGACAGCGCATCTAACTATGGCTACACCTTC. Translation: CASNSGDSASNYGYTF.

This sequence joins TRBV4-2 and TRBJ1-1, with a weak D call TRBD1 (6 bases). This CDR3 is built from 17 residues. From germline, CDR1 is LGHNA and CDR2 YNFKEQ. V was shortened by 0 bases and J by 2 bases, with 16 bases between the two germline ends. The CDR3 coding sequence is TGTGCCAGCAGCCAAGATAGGGGGGGCAGGGGAAACACTGAAGCTTTCTTT. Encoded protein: CASSQDRGGRGNTEAFF.